These 27 T cell receptor beta chains were sequenced from one sample in a study of T cell changes during pregnancy in multiple sclerosis. The repertoire was sequenced with immunoSEQ multiplex PCR; TCRdb's copy has only in-frame clones and lacks some. Of 60,000 to 70,000 clones in the sample, about nine tenths were seen once. This specimen was peripheral blood, taken in the second trimester of pregnancy. Source of these receptors: a female donor with multiple sclerosis, enrolled in a pregnancy study.

The chain combines TRBV5-1 with TRBJ1-4; D gene unclear. Germline V gives CDR1 SGHRS, CDR2 YFSETQ. This CDR3 contains 14 residues. Trimming took 2 bases from V and 6 from J, leaving 11 bases between them. The CDR3, as DNA: TGCGCCAGCAGCTTACCCCGGGAGGATGAAAAACTGTTTTTT. The encoded protein is CASSLPREDEKLFF.

V usage is TRBV4-2 and J usage is TRBJ2-7, with 8 nucleotides matching TRBD1. CDR3 length: 17 residues. CDR1 and CDR2 from the germline V gene are LGHNA and YNFKEQ. V dropped 1 base and J dropped 4; count of bases not matched to a gene: 12. The CDR3 DNA reads TGTGCCAGCAGCCAAGGGGCCGGGACAGGTTCCCTATACGAGCAGTACTTC. Its translation is CASSQGAGTGSLYEQYF.

This clone was picked up one time. The chain recombines TRBV5-1 with TRBJ1-2, with D possibly TRBD1 on 5 matching bases. Germline V gene data show CDR1 as SGHRS and CDR2 as YFSETQ. The CDR3 is 13 residues long. The ends were cut back, 0 bases at V and 6 bases at J, with 9 bases in the middle. The CDR3 protein is CASSLGQQDGYTF. CDR3 bases: TGCGCCAGCAGCTTGGGACAGCAGGATGGCTACACCTTC.

The chain couples TRBV7-3 to TRBJ1-2, with D maybe TRBD1 (5 bases). Germline V CDR1 and CDR2: SGHTA, FQGTGA. V dropped 2 bases and J dropped 2 bases, with 9 bases sitting between them. CDR3 size: 14 residues. The DNA of the CDR3 is TGTGCCAGCAGCTTAGGGGGGGAGAACTATGGCTACACCTTC. It codes for CASSLGGENYGYTF.

J is TRBJ1-2 and V is TRBV19; weak D call: TRBD1 (6 bases). Germline V gene sequence: CDR1 LNHDA, CDR2 SQIVND (reference sequence). The CDR3 covers 14 residues. The germline V and J ends were trimmed by 7 bases and 3 bases, with 15 bases remaining between them. For the CDR3, the DNA is TGTGCCAGTAAATCGGGGCAGGGGCACTATGGCTACACCTTC. Translation: CASKSGQGHYGYTF.

This chain links TRBV5-1 with TRBJ1-1, with unresolved D. Trimming took off 4 bases at V and 0 bases at J, with 16 bases between the two ends. Germline V gene sequence: CDR1 SGHRS, CDR2 YFSETQ. There are 16 residues in the CDR3. The CDR3 sequence: CASSTLLRSMNTEAFF. CDR3 DNA sequence: TGCGCCAGCAGCACCCTCCTCCGGAGCATGAACACTGAAGCTTTCTTT.

CDR3 DNA sequence: TGTGCCAGCAGCCTAGCAAGGACAGGCCAAACTGAAGCTTTCTTT. As protein: CASSLARTGQTEAFF. The chain uses TRBV14 and TRBJ1-1; TRBD1 matches at 7 bases. The ends lost 4 bases at V and 5 bases at J; junction bases unmatched: 10. The germline V gene encodes CDR1 SGHDN and CDR2 FVKESK. The CDR3 contains 15 residues. The complete variable domain, with remaining parts taken from reference TRBV14 and TRBJ1-1, reads EAGVTQFPSHSVIEKGQTVTLRCDPISGHDNLYWYRRVMGKEIKFLLHFVKESKQDESGMPNNRFLAERTGGTYSTLKVQPAELEDSGVYFCASSLARTGQTEAFFGQGTRLTVV.

The chain carries TRBV19 and TRBJ1-5; D is perhaps TRBD1 (5 bases). The CDR3 contains 12 residues. With 6 bases removed from V and 4 bases from J, the gap between germline ends came to 7 bases. Per germline, CDR1 LNHDA and CDR2 SQIVND (reference sequence). Here the CDR3 reads CASSYRNQPQHF. The CDR3 DNA is TGTGCCAGTAGCTACAGGAATCAGCCCCAGCATTTT.

J is TRBJ2-5 and V is TRBV4-1, with 7 bases that match TRBD2. Germline lookup yields CDR1 MGHRA and CDR2 YSYEKL. This CDR3 spans 17 amino acids. Losses at the gene ends were 6 bases for V and 4 bases for J; bases not matched to a gene: 17. The CDR3 coding sequence is TGCGCCAGCAGACGTCCCGGGACTAATATCTCGAGAGAGACCCAGTACTTC. This codes for CASRRPGTNISRETQYF.

The chain couples TRBV7-9 to TRBJ1-1; 9 bases map to TRBD1. This CDR3 region has 17 residues. Germline CDR1 reads SEHNR; CDR2 reads FQNEAQ (reference sequence). Trimming cost V 4 bases and J 1 base; bases outside gene matches: 10. CDR3 sequence (DNA): TGTGCCAGCAGCTCATTAACCGGGACAGGGAAGAACACTGAAGCTTTCTTT. This sequence encodes CASSSLTGTGKNTEAFF. The variable domain in full, completed from reference TRBV7-9 and TRBJ1-1, reads DTGVSQNPRHKITKRGQNVTFRCDPISEHNRLYWYRQTLGQGPEFLTYFQNEAQLEKSRLLSDRFSAERPKGSFSTLEIQRTEQGDSAMYLCASSSLTGTGKNTEAFFGQGTRLTVV.

This clone came up a few times. The chain joins TRBV18 to TRBJ1-1; TRBD1 might be the D (6 bases). V was pared by 3 bases and J by 4 bases, with 18 bases between. Germline lookup yields CDR1 KGHSH and CDR2 LQKENI. The CDR3 loop spans 16 amino acids. The CDR3 DNA follows: TGTGCCAGCTCACCTTATGACAGGCTTCGCGGCACTGAAGCTTTCTTT. Residues: CASSPYDRLRGTEAFF.

The gene calls are TRBV14 and TRBJ1-5, with D uncertain. The V end lost 4 bases, the J end lost 6 bases, and 16 bases lay between the germline ends. The CDR3 contains 15 residues. Germline V gene lookup returns CDR1 SGHDN and CDR2 FVKESK. This CDR3 reads CASSPIIPSGQPQHF. The DNA for the CDR3 is TGTGCCAGCAGCCCCATAATACCGAGCGGTCAGCCCCAGCATTTT.

This clone came up once. The chain carries TRBV29-1 and TRBJ1-1, with D maybe TRBD1 (6 bases). CDR3 length equals 13 residues. With 4 bases removed from V and 4 bases from J, the gap between germline ends came to 13 bases. CDR1 is SQVTM and CDR2 is ANQGSEA in the germline V gene. CDR3 DNA sequence: TGCAGCGTTGCTCCGGACAGATCCACTGAAGCTTTCTTT. Protein: CSVAPDRSTEAFF.

V is TRBV19 and J is TRBJ2-7; TRBD2 aligns across 7 bases. After removal of 8 bases from V and 3 bases from J, the junction contained 13 bases not matched to a gene. This CDR3 has 15 amino acids. Germline CDR1 reads LNHDA; CDR2 reads SQIVND (reference sequence). Written as DNA, the CDR3 is TGTGCCAGTGCGGCGGGGCGCGGGAGCCTCTACGAGCAGTACTTC. Translating it yields CASAAGRGSLYEQYF.

The chain joins TRBV7-2 to TRBJ2-3; 16 nucleotides line up with TRBD2. V shed 4 bases and J 4 bases; nucleotides not matched to a gene: 2. Looked up from germline, CDR1 is SGHTA and CDR2 is FQGNSA. The CDR3 runs 16 residues. CDR3 nucleotides: TGTGCCAGCAGCTCGGGACTAGCGGGGGGGGCAGATACGCAGTATTTT. Translated: CASSSGLAGGADTQYF.

V is TRBV19 and J is TRBJ2-3, with 7 bases fitting TRBD1. After removal of 3 bases from V and 7 bases from J, the junction contained 28 bases not matched to a gene. This CDR3 spans 21 amino acids. Germline V gene sequence: CDR1 LNHDA, CDR2 SQIVND (reference sequence). The CDR3 loop is CASSIFVSVGGVLTPVNTQYF. The CDR3, as DNA: TGTGCCAGTAGTATTTTCGTTTCGGTAGGGGGCGTTTTAACTCCCGTGAATACGCAGTATTTT.

This rearrangement joins TRBV7-2 to TRBJ2-1, with a weak D call TRBD2 (7 bases). Looked up from germline, CDR1 is SGHTA and CDR2 is FQGNSA. The V end was cut by 10 bases, the J end by 9 bases, with 22 bases between. There are 14 residues in the CDR3. CDR3 sequence: CAIGGQTTSSEQFF. For the CDR3, the DNA is TGTGCCATCGGGGGGCAGACTACCTCGAGTGAGCAGTTCTTC.

The chain joins TRBV6-4 to TRBJ2-1; possible D gene TRBD2, 6 bases. Germline CDR1 is MRHNA and CDR2 is SNTAGT. This CDR3 has 16 residues. V lost 5 bases and J 7 bases, leaving 21 bases between the germline ends. CDR3 DNA sequence: TGTGCCAGCAGTCCGAACGCGGGAAGGAGAAGGAATGAGCAGTTCTTC. Translating it yields CASSPNAGRRRNEQFF.

The chain joins TRBV11-2 to TRBJ2-3, with a possible D match to TRBD2 (5 bases). The V end was cut by 4 bases, the J end by 0 bases, with 11 bases between. The CDR3 is 15 amino acids. Germline V gene lookup returns CDR1 SGHAT and CDR2 FQNNGV. CDR3 coding DNA: TGTGCCAGCAGCTCTTTAGCGCTGAGCACAGATACGCAGTATTTT. Its translation: CASSSLALSTDTQYF.

The CDR3 region is CASSAGQADNQPQHF. The CDR3 region has the DNA TGTGCCAGCAGTGCCGGACAGGCTGACAATCAGCCCCAGCATTTT. The genes are TRBV2 and TRBJ1-5; 7 bases are a match to TRBD1. Germline trimming cut 4 bases from V and 3 bases from J; bases unmatched to any gene: 6. This CDR3 region has 15 residues. Germline V gene data show CDR1 as SNHLY and CDR2 as FYNNEI.

The rearrangement joins TRBV7-9 to TRBJ1-4; a weak D match, TRBD1 (6 bases). V dropped 5 bases and J dropped 5 bases, with 24 bases sitting between them. The CDR3 has 18 residues. Per germline, CDR1 SEHNR and CDR2 FQNEAQ (reference sequence). Here the CDR3 reads CASSRRDKRVEVNEKLFF. CDR3 sequence (DNA): TGTGCCAGCAGCCGCCGGGACAAGCGAGTCGAGGTCAATGAAAAACTGTTTTTT.

This clone was seen only once. V is TRBV27 and J is TRBJ1-2; the D gene is possibly TRBD1 (5 bases). The CDR3 consists of 13 residues. Looked up from germline, CDR1 is MNHEY and CDR2 is SMNVEV (reference sequence). Trimming shortened V by 2 bases and J by 4 bases, and 8 bases separated the two germline ends. DNA for the CDR3: TGTGCCAGCAGTTTAAGGGGAGGCTATGGCTACACCTTC. This translates into CASSLRGGYGYTF.

This chain joins TRBV19 and TRBJ2-3; D may be TRBD1 (6 bases). The V gene's germline CDR1 is LNHDA and CDR2 SQIVND (reference sequence). This CDR3 has 13 amino acids. V lost 5 bases, J lost 4 bases, and 10 bases lay in between. In DNA form, the CDR3 reads TGTGCCAGTAGTCCACAGGGTGCAGATACGCAGTATTTT. Amino acid sequence: CASSPQGADTQYF.

This clone was found once. V usage is TRBV7-2 and J usage is TRBJ2-7; the D gene is possibly TRBD1 (5 bases). The germline gives CDR1 SGHTA, CDR2 FQGNSA. V dropped 8 bases and J dropped 1 base, with 12 bases sitting between them. This CDR3 region has 13 residues. The CDR3 DNA follows: TGTGCCAGCGGATCCGACAGTTCCTACGAGCAGTACTTC. It codes for CASGSDSSYEQYF.

The chain uses TRBV9 and TRBJ1-5, with D perhaps TRBD1 (6 bases). Germline lookup yields CDR1 SGDLS and CDR2 YYNGEE. V lost 0 bases and J lost 6, with 13 bases in between. CDR3 length equals 15 residues. The CDR3 DNA reads TGTGCCAGCAGCGTAGGGGGGCGCGATGGTCAGCCCCAGCATTTT. Its protein product is CASSVGGRDGQPQHF.

V is TRBV5-1 and J is TRBJ2-3; D possibly corresponds to TRBD2 (6 bases). The CDR3 runs to 16 residues. With 0 bases removed from V and 3 bases from J, the gap between germline ends came to 14 bases. Looked up from germline, CDR1 is SGHRS and CDR2 is YFSETQ. The CDR3 loop is CASSLAGGVWTDTQYF. The CDR3, as DNA: TGCGCCAGCAGCTTGGCCGGAGGGGTATGGACAGATACGCAGTATTTT.

This clone was observed a handful of times. The V call is TRBV6-5, the J call TRBJ1-2; 11 bases match TRBD1. Germline trimming cut 7 bases from V and 3 bases from J; bases unmatched to any gene: 7. The V gene's germline CDR1 is MNHEY and CDR2 SVGAGI. The CDR3 runs 15 residues. This chain's CDR3 is CASTQGGQGDYGYTF. The DNA of the CDR3 is TGTGCCAGCACCCAAGGGGGACAGGGGGACTATGGCTACACCTTC.